This T cell receptor (beta chain) is drawn from a study of vaccination and CD4 T cells after COVID-19 (dated by TCRdb to about 2022). About the study as a whole: Convalescent patients had a positive SARS-CoV-2 result on nasal swab PCR, and of these patients, several had mild disease and one had severe disease. In the convalescent cohort there were six males and four females, among whom were two Hispanic individuals, seven Caucasians, two Asians and one multiracial person. Culture stimuli were overlapping spike peptide pools from SARS-CoV-2 and from the common cold coronaviruses HCoV-NL63, HCoV-OC43 and HCoV-229E. Each participant got two doses of either the Pfizer-BioNTech BNT162b2 vaccine (n=8) or the Moderna mRNA-1273 vaccine (n=2). Control cultures received a CEFX viral epitope pool as the positive control, an HIV-1 Nef peptide pool as the negative control, or no peptide. Post-COVID blood samples from convalescent patients were collected a median of approximately 100 days after diagnosis, with a range of roughly 35 to 170 days. In around 10 COVID-19 convalescent patients and 4 infection-naive healthy vaccine recipients, researchers compared the spike-specific CD4+ TCR repertoire from before mRNA vaccination with the repertoire from after. Post-vaccine blood samples were taken a median of around 68 days after the second vaccine dose, with a range of 14 to 241 days. Overall results and qualifications from the work: In convalescent patients, a median approximately 86% of post-vaccine SARS-CoV-2-reactive clones were detected only after vaccination, suggesting vaccine-specific priming. Of the vaccine-specific clones in convalescent patients, 304 of 307, or nearly all, reacted only to SARS-CoV-2 spike and did not cross-react with common cold coronaviruses. Relatively few convalescent patients were included in the study, and early timepoints after natural infection were not analyzed. The median number of SARS-CoV-2-reactive clonotypes rose from fewer than 25 after infection to approximately 41 after vaccination, but the change was not significant.

Reading the label with the study, this specimen's treatment or condition is: 10-day PBMC culture with coronavirus spike peptide pools or control peptides (ViraFEST assay). To expand antigen-specific T cells with peptide pools and then pick out the expanded clonotypes through TCR sequencing, the study relied on the ViraFEST assay. The convalescent patients' positive SARS-CoV-2 PCR tests were from March to December 2020, which was before the Alpha, Beta and Delta variants emerged in the United States. Approximately 2.1 million PBMCs per well were cultured in IMDM with 5% human AB serum and about 9.7 IU/ml IL-2, plus 10 ug/ml peptide pools. On days 3 and 7, half of the culture medium was replaced with fresh IL-2-containing medium. CD4+ T cells were isolated after less than twelve days of culture through negative selection using the EasySep CD4+ T cell isolation kit. PBMCs were separated from whole blood using Ficoll-Paque Plus gradient centrifugation and then either used fresh or cryopreserved at -140C. Triplicate wells were generally used for each culture condition.

The receptor library was made with PCR. At the Johns Hopkins FTIC core, DNA from the cultured CD4+ T cells underwent TCR sequencing with the Oncomine TCR Beta short-read assay. Genomic DNA was extracted from the cultured CD4+ T cells with the QIAamp micro DNA kit. The Oncomine TCR Beta libraries from cultured CD4+ T cells were pooled using unique dual indexes and then sequenced on an Illumina iSeq 100. The published analysis was carried out like this. Non-productive sequences were filtered out, and CDR3s that did not start with C, did not end with F or W, or were shorter than 7 amino acids were discarded. Antigen-specific clonotypes were identified with the MANAFEST web application by comparing peptide-stimulated wells with reference and other culture wells. For a clone to be called positive, the clone needed an FDR below 0.05, an odds ratio above 5, and a productive frequency above 0.1% in at least two of three replicate wells. Clonotypes that were significantly expanded in both SARS-CoV-2 spike wells and at least one common cold coronavirus spike condition were defined as cross-reactive. Using R version 3.6.1, CDR3 homology was evaluated through Levenshtein distances (stringdist) along with unrooted phylogenetic trees (ape). TCRdb reprocessing: public reads trimmed at Q25 with fastp, clones called with MiXCR, in-frame beta chains kept. Each record represents a unique CDR3 protein, reported with the most common genes and DNA among its rows. The V and J calls and clone size come from TCRdb's table, not from the authors' own analysis. Present in this sample are some 25,000 distinct CDR3 sequences, about three fifths of which were seen just once. Approximately 5.4% of the sample lies in the top ten.

The CDR3, cysteine through phenylalanine, is 16 amino acids long. Here the CDR3 DNA is all that survives: 48 bases in frame from base 1. V was cut back by 1 base and J by 6 bases, leaving a gap of 18 bases between them. As encoded in the germline V gene, CDR1 is SGHTA while CDR2 is FQGNSA. Details on this clonotype: No antigen is known for it. No quality values exist for individual bases; no much larger clone is one base distant.

The sequence was collected from a human donor who had recovered from COVID-19. The specimen was CD4+ T cells from blood, cultured in vitro. The chain is made from TRBV7-2 and TRBJ1-2; the D gene is perhaps TRBD1, from 6 matching bases. The bases read TGTGCCAGCAGCTTAGAGTTATCGGGGGGCGTGCATGGCTACACCTTC. Translated, it reads CASSLELSGGVHGYTF.